This T cell receptor (beta chain) was profiled in a study of early T cells in non-severe SARS-CoV-2 infection. This CDR3 has 17 amino acids. Trimming removed 5 bases at V and 4 bases at J, with 18 bases between. Germline V gene data show CDR1 as SGHTA and CDR2 as FQGNSA. MiXCR was run by TCRdb on the 5' RACE reads, yielding one entry per CDR3 protein. The profile shows 30,000 to 40,000 distinct CDR3 sequences, 5% of them singletons. This sequence was found in an adult who was a healthcare worker with PCR-confirmed SARS-CoV-2 infection or an uninfected control (not recorded which). The V call is TRBV7-2, the J call TRBJ2-6; D gene unclear. Sequencing input: whole blood. For the CDR3, the DNA is TGTGCCAGCAGCCTAATTCCTAGGGTGGCCGGGGCCAACGTCCTGACTTTC. It translates to CASSLIPRVAGANVLTF.